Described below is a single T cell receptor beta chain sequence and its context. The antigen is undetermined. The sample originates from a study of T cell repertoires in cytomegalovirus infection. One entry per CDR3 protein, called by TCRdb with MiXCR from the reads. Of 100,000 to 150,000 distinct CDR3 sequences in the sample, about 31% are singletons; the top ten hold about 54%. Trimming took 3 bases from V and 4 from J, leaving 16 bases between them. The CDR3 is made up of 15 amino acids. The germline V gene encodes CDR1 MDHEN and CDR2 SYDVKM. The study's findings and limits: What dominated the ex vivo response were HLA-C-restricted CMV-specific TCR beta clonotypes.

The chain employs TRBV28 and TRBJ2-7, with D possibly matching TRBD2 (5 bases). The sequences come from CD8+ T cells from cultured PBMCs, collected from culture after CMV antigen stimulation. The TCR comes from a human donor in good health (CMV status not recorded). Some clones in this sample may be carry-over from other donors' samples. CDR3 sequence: CASSFGIAGDYEQYF. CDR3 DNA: TGTGCCAGCAGTTTCGGGATAGCAGGTGATTACGAGCAGTACTTC.